The T cell receptor beta chain described here comes from a study of graft-versus-host responses after intestinal transplantation. Clones were read by immunoSEQ multiplex PCR, and TCRdb kept only the in-frame ones, dropping some. Of some 66,000 clones in the sample, 89% were seen once. Study-wide points: Allografts of one patient group, those with graft-donor T cell macrochimerism, had high graft-versus-host to host-versus-graft clonal ratios.

Germline trimming cut 2 bases from V and 9 bases from J; bases unmatched to any gene: 7. This CDR3 comprises 15 residues. Germline CDR1 SGHTA, CDR2 FQGNSA. Lamina propria and intraepithelial lymphocytes were released by processing graft tissue. Points on this clone: As yet, its antigen is unknown.

The origin of this receptor is a human patient who received an intestinal transplant, so some T cells may come from the graft donor. The sequencing used ileum tissue, collected 350 to 400 days after transplant. This chain links TRBV7-2 with TRBJ2-1, with 10 bases identical to TRBD2. The CDR3 spells CASSLPSGRGREQFF. Written as DNA, the CDR3 is TGTGCCAGCAGCTTACCTAGCGGGAGAGGGCGTGAGCAGTTCTTC.